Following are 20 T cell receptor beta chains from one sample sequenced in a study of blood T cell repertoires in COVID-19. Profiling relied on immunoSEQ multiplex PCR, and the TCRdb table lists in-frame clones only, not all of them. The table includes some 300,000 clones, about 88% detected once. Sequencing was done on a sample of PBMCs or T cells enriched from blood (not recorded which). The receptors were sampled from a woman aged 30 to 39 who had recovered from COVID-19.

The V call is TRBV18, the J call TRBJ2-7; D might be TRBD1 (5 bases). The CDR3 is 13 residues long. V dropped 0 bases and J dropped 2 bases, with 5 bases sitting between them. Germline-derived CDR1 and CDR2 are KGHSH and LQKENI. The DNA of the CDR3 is TGTGCCAGCTCACCACCGGGGCCCTACGAGCAGTACTTC. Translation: CASSPPGPYEQYF.

CDR3 sequence (DNA): TGTGCAAGTAGTGGGCCCAACTACGAGCAGTACTTC. Protein: CASSGPNYEQYF. The chain recombines TRBV28 with TRBJ2-7; D gene uncertain. This CDR3 has 12 amino acids. Per the germline V gene, CDR1 is MDHEN and CDR2 is SYDVKM.

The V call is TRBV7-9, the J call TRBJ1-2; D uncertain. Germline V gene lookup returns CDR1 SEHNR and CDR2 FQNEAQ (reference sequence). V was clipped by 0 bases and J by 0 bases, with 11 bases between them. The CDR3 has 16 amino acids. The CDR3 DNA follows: TGTGCCAGCAGCTTAGCGCTTTCAGGATCTAACTATGGCTACACCTTC. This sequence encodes CASSLALSGSNYGYTF.

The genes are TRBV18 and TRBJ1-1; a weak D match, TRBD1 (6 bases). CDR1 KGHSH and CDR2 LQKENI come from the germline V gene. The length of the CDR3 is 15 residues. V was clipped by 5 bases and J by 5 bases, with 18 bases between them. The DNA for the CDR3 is TGTGCCAGCTCATCTACGGGGGGCGGAGGGACTGAAGCTTTCTTT. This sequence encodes CASSSTGGGGTEAFF.

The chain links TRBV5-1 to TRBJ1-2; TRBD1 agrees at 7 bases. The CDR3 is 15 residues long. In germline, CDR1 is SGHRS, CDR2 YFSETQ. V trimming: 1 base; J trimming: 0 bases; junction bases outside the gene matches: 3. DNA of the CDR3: TGCGCCAGCAGCTTGTACCAGGGGGCTAACTATGGCTACACCTTC. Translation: CASSLYQGANYGYTF.

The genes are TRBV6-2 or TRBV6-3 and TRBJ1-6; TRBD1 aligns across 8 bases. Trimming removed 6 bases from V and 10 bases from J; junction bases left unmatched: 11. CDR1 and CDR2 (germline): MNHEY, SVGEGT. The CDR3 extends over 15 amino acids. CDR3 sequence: CASSPGAGGASPLHF. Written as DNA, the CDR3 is TGTGCCAGCAGCCCCGGGGCAGGGGGCGCCTCACCCCTCCACTTT.

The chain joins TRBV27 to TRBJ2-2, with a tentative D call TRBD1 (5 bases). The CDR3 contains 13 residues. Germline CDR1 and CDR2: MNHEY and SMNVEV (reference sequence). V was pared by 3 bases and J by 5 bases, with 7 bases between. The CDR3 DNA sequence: TGTGCCAGCAGTTTCTCAGGGACCGGGGAGCTGTTTTTT. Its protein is CASSFSGTGELFF.

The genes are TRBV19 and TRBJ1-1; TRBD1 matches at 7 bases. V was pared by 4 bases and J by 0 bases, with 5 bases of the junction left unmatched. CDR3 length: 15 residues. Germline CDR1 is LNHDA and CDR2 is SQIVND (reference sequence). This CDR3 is CASSTRQGLNTEAFF. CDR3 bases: TGTGCCAGTAGTACAAGACAGGGTTTGAACACTGAAGCTTTCTTT.

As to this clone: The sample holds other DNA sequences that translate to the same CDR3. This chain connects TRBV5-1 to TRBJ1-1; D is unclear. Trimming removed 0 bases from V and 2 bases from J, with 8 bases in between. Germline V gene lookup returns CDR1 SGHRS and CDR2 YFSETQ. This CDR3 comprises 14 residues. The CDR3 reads CASSLGGSNTEAFF. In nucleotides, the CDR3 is TGCGCCAGCAGCTTGGGAGGGTCCAACACTGAAGCTTTCTTT.

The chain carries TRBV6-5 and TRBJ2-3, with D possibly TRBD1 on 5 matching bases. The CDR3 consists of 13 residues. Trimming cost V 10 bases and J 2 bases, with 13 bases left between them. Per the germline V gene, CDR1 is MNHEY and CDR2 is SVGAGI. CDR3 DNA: TGTGCCACCAGGGTAGGGGCCACAGATACGCAGTATTTT. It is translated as CATRVGATDTQYF.

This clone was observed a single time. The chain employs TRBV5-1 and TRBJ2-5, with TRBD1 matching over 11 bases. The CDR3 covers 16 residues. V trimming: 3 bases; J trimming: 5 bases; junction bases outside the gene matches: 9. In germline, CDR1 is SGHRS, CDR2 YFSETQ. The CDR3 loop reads CASSSSGTGGRETQYF. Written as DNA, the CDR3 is TGCGCCAGCAGCTCCTCCGGGACAGGGGGTCGGGAGACCCAGTACTTC.

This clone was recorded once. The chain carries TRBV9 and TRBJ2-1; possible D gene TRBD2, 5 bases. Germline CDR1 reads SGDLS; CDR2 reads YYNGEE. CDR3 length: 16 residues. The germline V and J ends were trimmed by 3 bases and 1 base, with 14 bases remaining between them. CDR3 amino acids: CASSGPRPGSYNEQFF. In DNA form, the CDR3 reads TGTGCCAGCAGCGGCCCCCGACCGGGGTCCTACAATGAGCAGTTCTTC.

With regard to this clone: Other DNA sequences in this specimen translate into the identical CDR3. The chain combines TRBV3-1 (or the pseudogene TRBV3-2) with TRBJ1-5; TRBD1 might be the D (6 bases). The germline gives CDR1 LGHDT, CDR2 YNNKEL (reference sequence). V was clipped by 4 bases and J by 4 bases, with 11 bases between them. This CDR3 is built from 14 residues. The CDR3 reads CASSPGQRNQPQHF. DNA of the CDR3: TGTGCCAGCAGCCCAGGACAGCGTAATCAGCCCCAGCATTTT.

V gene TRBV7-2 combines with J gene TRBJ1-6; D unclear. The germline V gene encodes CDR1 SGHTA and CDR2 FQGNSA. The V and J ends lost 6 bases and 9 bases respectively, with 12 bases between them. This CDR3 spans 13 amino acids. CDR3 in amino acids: CASRSAAGSPLHF. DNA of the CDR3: TGTGCCAGCAGATCGGCGGCGGGTTCACCCCTCCACTTT.

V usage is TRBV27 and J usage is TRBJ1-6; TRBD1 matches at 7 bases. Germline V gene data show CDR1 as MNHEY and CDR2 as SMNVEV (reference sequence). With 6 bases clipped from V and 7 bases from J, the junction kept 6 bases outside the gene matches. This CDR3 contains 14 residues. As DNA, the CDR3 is TGTGCCAGCAGATGGACAGGTCCGAATTCACCCCTCCACTTT. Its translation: CASRWTGPNSPLHF.

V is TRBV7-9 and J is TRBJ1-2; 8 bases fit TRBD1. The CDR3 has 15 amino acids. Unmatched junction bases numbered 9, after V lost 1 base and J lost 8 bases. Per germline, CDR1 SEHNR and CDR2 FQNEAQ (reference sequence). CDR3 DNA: TGTGCCAGCAGCTTAGGGGCCCAGGACAGGGAAGGCTACACCTTC. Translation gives CASSLGAQDREGYTF. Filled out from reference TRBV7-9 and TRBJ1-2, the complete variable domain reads DTGVSQNPRHKITKRGQNVTFRCDPISEHNRLYWYRQTLGQGPEFLTYFQNEAQLEKSRLLSDRFSAERPKGSFSTLEIQRTEQGDSAMYLCASSLGAQDREGYTFGSGTRLTVV.

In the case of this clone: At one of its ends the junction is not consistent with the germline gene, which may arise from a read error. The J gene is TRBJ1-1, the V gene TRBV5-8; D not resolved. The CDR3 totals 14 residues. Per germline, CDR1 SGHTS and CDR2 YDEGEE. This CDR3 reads CASSYLRVNAEAFF. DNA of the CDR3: TGTGCCAGCAGCTATCTGCGTGTGAACGCTGAAGCTTTCTTT.

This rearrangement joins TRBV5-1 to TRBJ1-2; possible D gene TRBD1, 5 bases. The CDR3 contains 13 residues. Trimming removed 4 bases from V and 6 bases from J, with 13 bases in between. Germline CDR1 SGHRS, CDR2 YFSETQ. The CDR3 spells CASSPGQNNGYTF. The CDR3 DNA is TGCGCCAGCAGCCCTGGACAAAATAATGGCTACACCTTC.

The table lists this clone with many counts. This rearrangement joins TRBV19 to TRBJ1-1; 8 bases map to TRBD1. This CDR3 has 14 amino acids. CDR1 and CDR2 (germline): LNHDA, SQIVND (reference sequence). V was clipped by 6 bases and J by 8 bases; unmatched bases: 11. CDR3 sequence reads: CASSRTGRPGEAFF. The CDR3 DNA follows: TGTGCCAGTAGCCGGACAGGGAGGCCGGGGGAAGCTTTCTTT.

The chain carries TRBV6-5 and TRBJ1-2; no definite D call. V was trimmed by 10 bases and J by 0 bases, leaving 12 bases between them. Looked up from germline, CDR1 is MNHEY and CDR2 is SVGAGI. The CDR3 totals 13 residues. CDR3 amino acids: CATRHPANYGYTF. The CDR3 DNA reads TGTGCCACCCGACACCCAGCTAACTATGGCTACACCTTC.